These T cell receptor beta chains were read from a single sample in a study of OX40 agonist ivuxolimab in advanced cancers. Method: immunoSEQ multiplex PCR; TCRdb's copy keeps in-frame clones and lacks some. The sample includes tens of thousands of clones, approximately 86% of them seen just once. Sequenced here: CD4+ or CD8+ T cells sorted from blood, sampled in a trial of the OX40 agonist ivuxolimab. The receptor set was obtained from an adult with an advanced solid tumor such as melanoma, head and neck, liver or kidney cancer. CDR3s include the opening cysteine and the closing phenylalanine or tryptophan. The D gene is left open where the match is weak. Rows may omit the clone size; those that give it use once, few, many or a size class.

CDR3 protein: CASNRGQQETQYF
CDR3 DNA: TGTGCCAGCAACAGGGGGCAGCAGGAGACCCAGTACTTC
V gene: TRBV2
clone size: .
J gene: TRBJ2-5
D gene: TRBD1
CDR3 length: 13

CDR3 protein: CASSPARGQETQYF
CDR3 DNA: TGTGCCAGTAGTCCAGCGAGGGGACAAGAGACCCAGTACTTC
V gene: TRBV19
clone size: .
J gene: TRBJ2-5
D gene: .
CDR3 length: 14

CDR3 protein: CASSSDRKETQYF
CDR3 DNA: TGTGCCAGCAGCTCGGACAGGAAAGAGACCCAGTACTTC
V gene: TRBV7-2
clone size: .
J gene: TRBJ2-5
D gene: TRBD1
CDR3 length: 13

CDR3 protein: CSARDFEAFF
CDR3 DNA: TGCAGTGCTAGAGACTTTGAAGCTTTCTTT
V gene: TRBV20-1
clone size: medium-sized
J gene: TRBJ1-1
D gene: .
CDR3 length: 10

CDR3 protein: CASTRANSLNNEQFF
CDR3 DNA: TGCGCCAGCACCAGGGCCAACAGTTTAAACAATGAGCAGTTCTTC
V gene: TRBV5-1
clone size: .
J gene: TRBJ2-1
D gene: .
CDR3 length: 15

CDR3 protein: CASRRTSGDEQYF
CDR3 DNA: TGTGCCAGCAGAAGGACTAGCGGGGACGAGCAGTACTTC
V gene: TRBV28
clone size: once
J gene: TRBJ2-7
D gene: TRBD2
CDR3 length: 13

CDR3 protein: CASSYSGGGLYEQYF
CDR3 DNA: TGTGCCAGCAGTTACTCGGGCGGGGGCCTCTACGAGCAGTACTTC
V gene: TRBV6-5
clone size: once
J gene: TRBJ2-7
D gene: .
CDR3 length: 15

CDR3 protein: CASSLKLDTGELFF
CDR3 DNA: TGTGCCAGCAGCTTGAAACTGGACACCGGGGAGCTGTTTTTT
V gene: TRBV5-4
clone size: .
J gene: TRBJ2-2
D gene: .
CDR3 length: 14

CDR3 protein: CASSRDFGPNTGELFF
CDR3 DNA: TGTGCCAGCAGCCGAGACTTTGGGCCTAACACCGGGGAGCTGTTTTTT
V gene: TRBV5-8
clone size: .
J gene: TRBJ2-2
D gene: .
CDR3 length: 16

CDR3 protein: CASSLGQTNTEAFF
CDR3 DNA: TGTGCCAGCAGCTTGGGACAGACGAACACTGAAGCTTTCTTT
V gene: TRBV11-3
clone size: .
J gene: TRBJ1-1
D gene: TRBD1
CDR3 length: 14

CDR3 protein: CASSLAWKVNTEAFF
CDR3 DNA: TGCGCCAGCAGCTTGGCTTGGAAGGTGAACACTGAAGCTTTCTTT
V gene: TRBV5-1
clone size: .
J gene: TRBJ1-1
D gene: .
CDR3 length: 15

CDR3 protein: CASSTWTRVGTEAFF
CDR3 DNA: TGTGCCAGTAGTACATGGACGCGGGTGGGCACTGAAGCTTTCTTT
V gene: TRBV19
clone size: .
J gene: TRBJ1-1
D gene: .
CDR3 length: 15

CDR3 protein: CASSSGLRGGKLFF
CDR3 DNA: TGTGCCAGCAGCTCCGGACTTAGGGGCGGAAAACTGTTTTTT
V gene: TRBV7-9
clone size: .
J gene: TRBJ1-4
D gene: .
CDR3 length: 14

CDR3 protein: CASSRQTGLRNTEAFF
CDR3 DNA: TGTGCCAGCAGCCGCCAGACAGGGTTAAGGAACACTGAAGCTTTCTTT
V gene: TRBV2
clone size: .
J gene: TRBJ1-1
D gene: TRBD1
CDR3 length: 16

CDR3 protein: CASSQAGTGGTGELFF
CDR3 DNA: TGTGCCAGCAGCCAAGCCGGGACAGGGGGCACCGGGGAGCTGTTTTTT
V gene: TRBV4-2
clone size: .
J gene: TRBJ2-2
D gene: TRBD1
CDR3 length: 16

CDR3 protein: CASSQGLAGVSSGELFF
CDR3 DNA: TGCGCCAGCAGCCAAGGACTAGCGGGGGTATCTTCCGGGGAGCTGTTTTTT
V gene: TRBV4-1
clone size: .
J gene: TRBJ2-2
D gene: TRBD2
CDR3 length: 17

CDR3 protein: CASSAPGQGDYEQYF
CDR3 DNA: TGTGCCAGCAGCGCTCCGGGACAGGGAGACTACGAGCAGTACTTC
V gene: TRBV2
clone size: .
J gene: TRBJ2-7
D gene: TRBD1
CDR3 length: 15

CDR3 protein: CASSRGAGSDSFKPYEQYF
CDR3 DNA: TGTGCCAGCAGCAGGGGGGCCGGGAGCGACAGCTTTAAACCTTACGAGCAGTACTTC
V gene: TRBV9
clone size: .
J gene: TRBJ2-7
D gene: .
CDR3 length: 19

CDR3 protein: CAISEDGTGELFF
CDR3 DNA: TGTGCCATCAGCGAGGACGGCACCGGGGAGCTGTTTTTT
V gene: TRBV10-3
clone size: .
J gene: TRBJ2-2
D gene: .
CDR3 length: 13

CDR3 protein: CASRRTGVRETQYF
CDR3 DNA: TGTGCCAGCAGACGCACAGGGGTGCGGGAGACCCAGTACTTC
V gene: TRBV2
clone size: .
J gene: TRBJ2-5
D gene: TRBD1
CDR3 length: 14

CDR3 protein: CASRGLAGRNEQFF
CDR3 DNA: TGTGCCAGCAGAGGTCTAGCGGGGCGGAATGAGCAGTTCTTC
V gene: TRBV2
clone size: .
J gene: TRBJ2-1
D gene: TRBD2
CDR3 length: 14

CDR3 protein: CASRKGGYNEQFF
CDR3 DNA: TGTGCCAGCAGAAAAGGGGGCTACAATGAGCAGTTCTTC
V gene: TRBV6-1
clone size: .
J gene: TRBJ2-1
D gene: .
CDR3 length: 13

CDR3 protein: CASRLSYNEQFF
CDR3 DNA: TGTGCCAGCAGACTCTCCTACAATGAGCAGTTCTTC
V gene: TRBV6-6
clone size: .
J gene: TRBJ2-1
D gene: .
CDR3 length: 12

CDR3 protein: CASRSGPDEKLFF
CDR3 DNA: TGTGCCAGCAGGTCAGGGCCTGATGAAAAACTGTTTTTT
V gene: TRBV6-5
clone size: once
J gene: TRBJ1-4
D gene: .
CDR3 length: 13

CDR3 protein: CASSSSTISRVGPYNEQFF
CDR3 DNA: TGCGCCAGCAGCTCCTCCACAATTAGCAGGGTCGGCCCCTACAATGAGCAGTTCTTC
V gene: TRBV5-1
clone size: .
J gene: TRBJ2-1
D gene: .
CDR3 length: 19

CDR3 protein: CSATTRGYTF
CDR3 DNA: TGCAGTGCAACTACACGCGGCTACACCTTC
V gene: TRBV20-1
clone size: .
J gene: TRBJ1-2
D gene: .
CDR3 length: 10

CDR3 protein: CASSQDIGGNSNQPQHF
CDR3 DNA: TGCGCCAGCAGCCAAGATATAGGAGGGAATAGCAATCAGCCCCAGCATTTT
V gene: TRBV4-1
clone size: .
J gene: TRBJ1-5
D gene: .
CDR3 length: 17

CDR3 protein: CASSRKTGAPEGYTF
CDR3 DNA: TGTGCCAGCAGCCGAAAAACCGGGGCGCCAGAAGGCTACACCTTC
V gene: TRBV14
clone size: .
J gene: TRBJ1-2
D gene: .
CDR3 length: 15

CDR3 protein: CASRPAGIPNQPQHF
CDR3 DNA: TGTGCCAGCAGACCCGCAGGGATCCCAAATCAGCCCCAGCATTTT
V gene: TRBV6-1
clone size: .
J gene: TRBJ1-5
D gene: .
CDR3 length: 15

CDR3 protein: CASSKTGTGGYTF
CDR3 DNA: TGTGCCAGTAGCAAGACAGGGACGGGTGGCTACACCTTC
V gene: TRBV19
clone size: .
J gene: TRBJ1-2
D gene: TRBD1
CDR3 length: 13

CDR3 protein: CASTPTNTGELFF
CDR3 DNA: TGCGCCAGCACGCCAACGAACACCGGGGAGCTGTTTTTT
V gene: TRBV10-1
clone size: once
J gene: TRBJ2-2
D gene: .
CDR3 length: 13

CDR3 protein: CASSGQGTMNTEAFF
CDR3 DNA: TGTGCCAGCAGCGGACAGGGAACAATGAACACTGAAGCTTTCTTT
V gene: TRBV6-5
clone size: .
J gene: TRBJ1-1
D gene: TRBD1
CDR3 length: 15

CDR3 protein: CASSLTGTQYF
CDR3 DNA: TGCGCCAGCAGCTTGACAGGGACTCAGTACTTC
V gene: TRBV5-1
clone size: once
J gene: TRBJ2-4
D gene: .
CDR3 length: 11

CDR3 protein: CASSRGGLYGYTF
CDR3 DNA: TGTGCCAGCAGCCGTGGGGGGCTCTATGGCTACACCTTC
V gene: TRBV13
clone size: .
J gene: TRBJ1-2
D gene: .
CDR3 length: 13

CDR3 protein: CASSLRGPGTGTSNQPQHF
CDR3 DNA: TGTGCCAGCAGCTTACGGGGTCCCGGGACAGGGACAAGCAATCAGCCCCAGCATTTT
V gene: TRBV11-2
clone size: .
J gene: TRBJ1-5
D gene: TRBD1
CDR3 length: 19

CDR3 protein: CASSTPGGGSGYEQYF
CDR3 DNA: TGTGCCAGTAGTACCCCGGGCGGGGGTAGCGGCTACGAGCAGTACTTC
V gene: TRBV19
clone size: .
J gene: TRBJ2-7
D gene: TRBD2
CDR3 length: 16

CDR3 protein: CASSSETGGVYEQYF
CDR3 DNA: TGTGCCAGCAGCTCCGAGACAGGGGGGGTTTACGAGCAGTACTTC
V gene: TRBV7-6
clone size: .
J gene: TRBJ2-7
D gene: TRBD1
CDR3 length: 15

CDR3 protein: CASSFLRTANSPLHF
CDR3 DNA: TGTGCCAGCAGTTTCCTCCGGACAGCCAATTCACCCCTCCACTTT
V gene: TRBV14
clone size: few
J gene: TRBJ1-6
D gene: .
CDR3 length: 15

CDR3 protein: CASSKTGNSYEQYF
CDR3 DNA: TGTGCCAGCAGCAAGACAGGAAACTCCTACGAGCAGTACTTC
V gene: TRBV2
clone size: .
J gene: TRBJ2-7
D gene: .
CDR3 length: 14

CDR3 protein: CASSPRQGASTEAFF
CDR3 DNA: TGCGCCAGCAGCCCACGACAGGGGGCTAGCACTGAAGCTTTCTTT
V gene: TRBV5-1
clone size: .
J gene: TRBJ1-1
D gene: TRBD1
CDR3 length: 15

CDR3 protein: CASSHQQEGNEQYF
CDR3 DNA: TGCGCCAGCAGCCATCAACAGGAGGGAAACGAGCAGTACTTC
V gene: TRBV4-1
clone size: few
J gene: TRBJ2-7
D gene: .
CDR3 length: 14

CDR3 protein: CASSVDPGRSTGELFF
CDR3 DNA: TGTGCCAGCAGCGTAGATCCGGGACGGAGCACCGGGGAGCTGTTTTTT
V gene: TRBV9
clone size: .
J gene: TRBJ2-2
D gene: .
CDR3 length: 16

CDR3 protein: CASSLAKHGTGGDEQFF
CDR3 DNA: TGCGCCAGCAGCTTGGCAAAACACGGGACAGGGGGCGATGAGCAGTTCTTC
V gene: TRBV5-1
clone size: .
J gene: TRBJ2-1
D gene: TRBD1
CDR3 length: 17

CDR3 protein: CASSLGGGVGEQYF
CDR3 DNA: TGCGCCAGCAGCTTGGGCGGGGGTGTGGGCGAGCAGTACTTC
V gene: TRBV5-1
clone size: once
J gene: TRBJ2-7
D gene: TRBD2
CDR3 length: 14

CDR3 protein: CASSLGGSSYEQYF
CDR3 DNA: TGTGCCAGCAGCTTGGGTGGCAGCTCCTACGAGCAGTACTTC
V gene: TRBV5-5
clone size: .
J gene: TRBJ2-7
D gene: .
CDR3 length: 14

CDR3 protein: CASRPGTSRYNEQFF
CDR3 DNA: TGTGCCAGCAGGCCCGGGACTAGCCGATACAATGAGCAGTTCTTC
V gene: TRBV27
clone size: .
J gene: TRBJ2-1
D gene: TRBD2
CDR3 length: 15

CDR3 protein: CASPGGGGVDRRGSATEAFF
CDR3 DNA: TGTGCCAGCCCCGGGGGGGGTGGGGTGGACCGGAGAGGATCGGCTACTGAAGCTTTCTTT
V gene: TRBV2
clone size: .
J gene: TRBJ1-1
D gene: .
CDR3 length: 20

CDR3 protein: CASSLDGGAGGELFF
CDR3 DNA: TGTGCCAGCAGCTTGGACGGGGGGGCCGGCGGGGAGCTGTTTTTT
V gene: TRBV5-5
clone size: .
J gene: TRBJ2-2
D gene: TRBD2
CDR3 length: 15

CDR3 protein: CASSVDLAGGADTQYF
CDR3 DNA: TGTGCCAGCAGCGTAGATCTAGCGGGGGGGGCAGATACGCAGTATTTT
V gene: TRBV9
clone size: .
J gene: TRBJ2-3
D gene: TRBD2
CDR3 length: 16

CDR3 protein: CASSPQTVNSGNTIYF
CDR3 DNA: TGTGCCAGCAGCCCGCAGACCGTAAACTCTGGAAACACCATATATTTT
V gene: TRBV4-2
clone size: .
J gene: TRBJ1-3
D gene: .
CDR3 length: 16